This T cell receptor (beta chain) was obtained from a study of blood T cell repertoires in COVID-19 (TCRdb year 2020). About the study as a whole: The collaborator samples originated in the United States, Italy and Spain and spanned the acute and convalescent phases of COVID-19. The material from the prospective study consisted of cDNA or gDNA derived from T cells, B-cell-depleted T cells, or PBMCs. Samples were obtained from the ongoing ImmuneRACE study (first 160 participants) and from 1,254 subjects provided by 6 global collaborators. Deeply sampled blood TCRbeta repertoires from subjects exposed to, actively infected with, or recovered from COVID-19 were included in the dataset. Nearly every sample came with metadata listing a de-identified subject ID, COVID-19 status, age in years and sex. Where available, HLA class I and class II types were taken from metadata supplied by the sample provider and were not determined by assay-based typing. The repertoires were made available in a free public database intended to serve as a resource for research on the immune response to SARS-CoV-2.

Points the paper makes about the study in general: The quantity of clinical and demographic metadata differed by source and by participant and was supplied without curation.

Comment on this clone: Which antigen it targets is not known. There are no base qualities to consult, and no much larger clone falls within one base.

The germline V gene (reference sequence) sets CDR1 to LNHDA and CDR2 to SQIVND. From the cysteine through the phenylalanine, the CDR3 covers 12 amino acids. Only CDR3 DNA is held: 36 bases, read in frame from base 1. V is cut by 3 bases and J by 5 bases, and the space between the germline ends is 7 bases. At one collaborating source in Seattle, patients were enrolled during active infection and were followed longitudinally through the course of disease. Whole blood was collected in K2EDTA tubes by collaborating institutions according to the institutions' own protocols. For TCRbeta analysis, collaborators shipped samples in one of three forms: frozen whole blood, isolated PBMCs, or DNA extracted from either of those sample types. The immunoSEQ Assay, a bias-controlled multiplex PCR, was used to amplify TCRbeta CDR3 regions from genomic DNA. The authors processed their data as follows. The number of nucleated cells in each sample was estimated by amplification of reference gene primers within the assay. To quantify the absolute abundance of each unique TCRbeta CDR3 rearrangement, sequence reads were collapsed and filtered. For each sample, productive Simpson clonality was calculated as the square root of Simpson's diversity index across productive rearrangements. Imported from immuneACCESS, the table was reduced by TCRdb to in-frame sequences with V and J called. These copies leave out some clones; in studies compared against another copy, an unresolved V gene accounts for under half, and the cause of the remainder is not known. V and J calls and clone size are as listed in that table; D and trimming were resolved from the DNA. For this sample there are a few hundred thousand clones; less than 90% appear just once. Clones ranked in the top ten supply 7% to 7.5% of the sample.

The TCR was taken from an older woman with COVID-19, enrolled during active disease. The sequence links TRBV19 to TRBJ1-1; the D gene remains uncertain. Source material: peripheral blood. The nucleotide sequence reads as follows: TGTGCCAGTAGTATCGGGAGGACTGAAGCTTTCTTT. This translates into CASSIGRTEAFF.